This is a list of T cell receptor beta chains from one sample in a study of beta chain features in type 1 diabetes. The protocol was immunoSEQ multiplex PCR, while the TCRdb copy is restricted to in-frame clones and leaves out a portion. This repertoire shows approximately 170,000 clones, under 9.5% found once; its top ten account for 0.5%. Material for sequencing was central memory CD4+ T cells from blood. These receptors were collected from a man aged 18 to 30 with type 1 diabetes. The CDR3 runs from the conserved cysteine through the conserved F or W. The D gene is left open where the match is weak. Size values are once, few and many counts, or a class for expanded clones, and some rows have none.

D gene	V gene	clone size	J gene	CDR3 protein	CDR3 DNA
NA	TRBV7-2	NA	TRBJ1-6	CASSSGGQGYNSPLHF	TGTGCCAGCAGCTCGGGGGGGCAGGGGTATAATTCACCCCTCCACTTT
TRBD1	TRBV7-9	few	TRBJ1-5	CASSLGTDQPQHF	TGTGCCAGCAGCCTCGGGACAGATCAGCCCCAGCATTTT
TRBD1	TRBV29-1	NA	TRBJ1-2	CSGGQGSYGYTF	TGCAGCGGGGGACAGGGCAGCTATGGCTACACCTTC
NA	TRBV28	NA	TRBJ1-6	CASSFLGTEEDSPLHF	TGTGCCAGCAGTTTCCTCGGGACTGAGGAAGATTCACCCCTCCACTTT
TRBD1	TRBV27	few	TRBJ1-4	CASSPDREGEKLFF	TGTGCCAGCAGCCCGGACAGGGAGGGTGAAAAACTGTTTTTT
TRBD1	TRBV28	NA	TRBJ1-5	CASPPRTGMGQPQHF	TGTGCCAGCCCACCCAGGACAGGGATGGGACAGCCCCAGCATTTT
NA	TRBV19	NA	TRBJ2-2	CASTQGTGELFF	TGTGCCAGTACCCAGGGAACCGGGGAGCTGTTTTTT
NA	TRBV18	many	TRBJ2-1	CASSADNEQFF	TGTGCCAGCTCAGCAGACAATGAGCAGTTCTTC
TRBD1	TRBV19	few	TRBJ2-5	CATRDRGGQETQYF	TGTGCCACTCGAGACAGGGGAGGACAAGAGACCCAGTACTTC
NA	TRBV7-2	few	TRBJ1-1	CASSLAVGVMNTEAFF	TGTGCCAGCAGCTTAGCGGTAGGAGTCATGAACACTGAAGCTTTCTTT
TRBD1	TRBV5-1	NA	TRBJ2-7	CASSLIGQGAQQYF	TGCGCCAGCAGCTTGATAGGACAGGGGGCCCAGCAGTACTTC
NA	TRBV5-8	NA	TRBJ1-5	CASSLGLDSSQPQHF	TGTGCCAGCAGCTTGGGCTTGGACAGTTCTCAGCCCCAGCATTTT
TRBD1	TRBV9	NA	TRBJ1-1	CASSVLPGGMTEAFF	TGTGCCAGCAGCGTATTGCCAGGGGGTATGACTGAAGCTTTCTTT
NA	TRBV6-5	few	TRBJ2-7	CASSYSGAASYEQYF	TGTGCCAGCAGTTACTCAGGGGCAGCCTCCTACGAGCAGTACTTC
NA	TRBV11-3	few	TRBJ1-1	CASSSYRSIMNTEAFF	TGTGCCAGCAGCTCATACAGGTCGATCATGAACACTGAAGCTTTCTTT
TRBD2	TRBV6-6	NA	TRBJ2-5	CASKKRGGTETQYF	TGTGCCAGCAAAAAGCGGGGGGGTACAGAGACCCAGTACTTC
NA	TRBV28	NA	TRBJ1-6	CASSVRDFFSPLHF	TGTGCCAGCTCGGTCCGGGATTTTTTTTCACCCCTCCACTTT
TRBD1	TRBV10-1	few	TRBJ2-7	CASSKRTGTEQYF	TGCGCCAGCAGTAAGAGGACAGGGACCGAGCAGTACTTC
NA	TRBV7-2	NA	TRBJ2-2	CASRPGQVPTGELFF	TGTGCCAGCAGGCCAGGGCAGGTGCCCACCGGGGAGCTGTTTTTT
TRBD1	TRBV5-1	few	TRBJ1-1	CASSFLGQGSNTEAFF	TGCGCCAGCAGCTTTCTTGGACAGGGTTCGAACACTGAAGCTTTCTTT
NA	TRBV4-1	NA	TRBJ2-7	CASSHSIARGMGSYEQYF	TGCGCCAGCAGCCATAGTATTGCTCGGGGGATGGGCTCCTACGAGCAGTACTTC
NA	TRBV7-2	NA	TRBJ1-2	CASSLSRGEGDGYTF	TGTGCCAGCAGCTTATCGAGGGGGGAGGGAGATGGCTACACCTTC
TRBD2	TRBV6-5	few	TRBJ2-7	CASSHPAAGEGEQYF	TGTGCCAGCTCCCACCCCGCGGCGGGAGAAGGCGAGCAGTACTTC
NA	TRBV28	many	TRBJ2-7	CASSVGSWEQYF	TGTGCCAGCAGCGTCGGGTCTTGGGAGCAGTACTTC
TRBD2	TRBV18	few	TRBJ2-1	CASSPRGDDYNEQFF	TGTGCCAGCTCACCTCGGGGGGACGACTACAATGAGCAGTTCTTC
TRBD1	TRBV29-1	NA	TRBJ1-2	CSVDTGGAGGGYTF	TGCAGCGTGGACACAGGGGGCGCCGGTGGCGGCTACACCTTC
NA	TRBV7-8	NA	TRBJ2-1	CASSLVPGRNEQFF	TGTGCCAGCAGCTTAGTCCCAGGGAGGAATGAGCAGTTCTTC
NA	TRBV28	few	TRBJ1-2	CASSSLDYGYTF	TGTGCCAGCAGTTCACTTGACTATGGCTACACCTTC
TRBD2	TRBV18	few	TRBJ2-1	CASSPGGDEQFF	TGTGCCAGCTCACCAGGGGGGGACGAGCAGTTCTTC
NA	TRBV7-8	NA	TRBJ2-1	CASSFNRGGFNEQFF	TGTGCCAGCAGCTTCAACAGGGGGGGTTTCAATGAGCAGTTCTTC
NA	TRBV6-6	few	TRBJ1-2	CAAAGINYGYTF	TGTGCCGCGGCCGGTATTAACTATGGCTACACCTTC
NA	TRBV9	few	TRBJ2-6	CASSVAQSGANVLTF	TGTGCCAGCAGCGTAGCCCAGTCTGGGGCCAACGTCCTGACTTTC
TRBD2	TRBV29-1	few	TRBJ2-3	CSTLTSGRTDTQYF	TGCAGCACCCTGACTAGCGGGAGAACAGATACGCAGTATTTT
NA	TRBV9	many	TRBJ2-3	CASSVATGYSDTQYF	TGTGCCAGCAGCGTAGCTACAGGGTACTCAGATACGCAGTATTTT
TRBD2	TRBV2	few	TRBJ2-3	CASRTSGGLPAQYF	TGTGCCAGCAGAACTAGCGGGGGGCTCCCGGCGCAGTATTTT
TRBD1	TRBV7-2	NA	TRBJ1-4	CASSSQGVANEKLFF	TGTGCCAGCTCCTCGCAGGGGGTGGCTAATGAAAAACTGTTTTTT
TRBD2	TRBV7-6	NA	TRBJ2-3	CASSLWSTSGGSGDTQYF	TGTGCCAGCAGCTTATGGTCGACTAGCGGGGGGTCCGGAGATACGCAGTATTTT
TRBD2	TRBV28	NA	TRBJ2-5	CASTTGLAGFETQYF	TGTGCCAGCACCACAGGGTTAGCGGGATTCGAGACCCAGTACTTC
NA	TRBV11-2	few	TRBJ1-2	CASRNTGSGNYGYTF	TGTGCCAGCAGGAACACAGGGAGTGGAAACTATGGCTACACCTTC
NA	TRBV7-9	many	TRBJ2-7	CASSLQGGTYEQYF	TGTGCCAGCAGCTTACAGGGGGGAACCTACGAGCAGTACTTC
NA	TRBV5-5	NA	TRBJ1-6	CASSLGGLRDTLHF	TGTGCCAGCAGCTTGGGGGGGCTAAGGGACACCCTCCACTTT
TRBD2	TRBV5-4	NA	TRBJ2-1	CASSSLTSGGLYEQFF	TGTGCCAGCAGCTCCCTGACTAGCGGGGGGCTCTATGAGCAGTTCTTC
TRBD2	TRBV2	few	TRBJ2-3	CARHRVTSGDNTDTQYF	TGTGCCAGGCACAGGGTGACTAGCGGGGACAACACAGATACGCAGTATTTT
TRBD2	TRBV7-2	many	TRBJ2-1	CASSWDGGAEYNEQFF	TGTGCCAGCAGCTGGGACGGGGGGGCGGAGTACAATGAGCAGTTCTTC
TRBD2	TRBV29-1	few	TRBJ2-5	CSVRGTSNQETQYF	TGCAGCGTTCGCGGGACTAGTAACCAAGAGACCCAGTACTTC
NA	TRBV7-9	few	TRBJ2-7	CASSLAGAARRYF	TGTGCCAGCAGCTTAGCGGGGGCCGCTAGAAGGTACTTC
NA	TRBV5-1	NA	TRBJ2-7	CASSLSSGQSYEQYF	TGCGCCAGCAGCTTGAGTAGCGGCCAATCCTACGAGCAGTACTTC
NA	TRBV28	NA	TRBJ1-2	CASSLNPRGGYTF	TGTGCCAGCAGTCTCAACCCAAGGGGTGGCTACACCTTC
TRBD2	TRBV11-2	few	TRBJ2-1	CASSPSRGGAAEQFF	TGTGCCAGCAGCCCGTCTCGCGGGGGGGCGGCTGAGCAGTTCTTC
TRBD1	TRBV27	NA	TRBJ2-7	CASSLADRAEQYF	TGTGCCAGCAGTTTAGCGGACAGGGCCGAGCAGTACTTC
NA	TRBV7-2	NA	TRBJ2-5	CASSSLTGEETQYF	TGTGCCAGCAGCTCCCTAACGGGTGAAGAGACCCAGTACTTC
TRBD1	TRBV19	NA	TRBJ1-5	CASRRTGGNQPQHF	TGTGCCAGTAGGCGGACAGGGGGCAATCAGCCCCAGCATTTT
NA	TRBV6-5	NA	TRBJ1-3	CASRVQHSGNTIYF	TGTGCCAGCAGAGTACAGCACTCCGGAAACACCATATATTTT
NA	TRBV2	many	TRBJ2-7	CASSSDRNEQYF	TGTGCCAGCAGTTCTGACAGGAACGAGCAGTACTTC
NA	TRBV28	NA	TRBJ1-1	CASGAAFLVTEAFF	TGTGCCAGCGGGGCAGCCTTCCTGGTCACTGAAGCTTTCTTT
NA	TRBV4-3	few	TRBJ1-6	CASSQDRDRGSPLHF	TGCGCCAGCAGCCAAGACAGGGATAGGGGATCACCCCTCCACTTT
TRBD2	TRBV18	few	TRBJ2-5	CASSPASGSEETQYF	TGTGCCAGCTCACCTGCTAGCGGGAGTGAGGAGACCCAGTACTTC
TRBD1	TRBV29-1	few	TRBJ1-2	CSVPRTGSDYGYTF	TGCAGCGTTCCTCGGACAGGATCCGACTATGGCTACACCTTC